This TCR beta chain was identified during a study of read filtering for tumor transcriptome and immune sequencing. About the study: Mean patient age was approximately 66 years, range about 45 to 90; 17 male, around 14 female. 8 or 9 patients were R-ISS I, roughly 17 were R-ISS II, six or seven were R-ISS III.

This clonotype has a count of ten or more. The antigen is unknown. The library was built from around 0.4 ug RNA with molecular barcoded adaptors for alpha/delta and beta/gamma chains. TCRdb itself ran the reads through MiXCR, one entry per CDR3 protein. The sample carries over 45,000 distinct CDR3 sequences, roughly 12% recorded once. The CDR3 is 11 amino acids. CDR1 and CDR2 from the germline V gene are SQVTM and ANQGSEA. With 6 bases removed from V and 4 bases from J, the gap between germline ends came to 9 bases. Study observations and caveats: Roughly four fifths of IR-seq clonotypes had one read, totaling 3% to 4.5% of reads; RNA-seq: approximately 75% and 45%.

V usage is TRBV29-1 and J usage is TRBJ1-1, with D unclear. Material for sequencing was a population of CD138-negative cells sorted from bone marrow. This clonotype was sampled from a donor at least 40 years old with multiple myeloma. Here the CDR3 reads CSVRWGTEAFF. CDR3 nucleotides: TGCAGCGTACGATGGGGCACTGAAGCTTTCTTT.